Listed below are T cell receptor beta chains from one sample, sequenced in a study of cytomegalovirus exposure and HLA in healthy donors. Clones were read by immunoSEQ multiplex PCR, and TCRdb kept only the in-frame ones, dropping some. This repertoire shows 95,000 to 150,000 clones, over 90% found once; its top ten account for around 1.3%. The sequencing input was PBMCs. Every receptor here comes from a woman in her late teens or twenties in good health and CMV-seronegative. CDR3s include the opening cysteine and the closing phenylalanine or tryptophan. D genes are given only for firm matches. Only some rows state a clone size, as once, few, many or a class for expanded clones.

clone size	D gene	V gene	J gene	CDR3 DNA	CDR3 protein
-	TRBD2	TRBV7-2	TRBJ2-5	TGTGCCAGCGTCTTTGCGGGAGGGCTCCAAGAGACCCAGTACTTC	CASVFAGGLQETQYF
-	-	TRBV9	TRBJ1-3	TGTGCCAGCAGCGTAGGCTCGACACCTCCTGGAAACACCATATATTTT	CASSVGSTPPGNTIYF
-	TRBD2	TRBV7-3	TRBJ2-1	TGTGCCAGCAGCTCCGGGACTAGTACAAGTGAGCAGTTCTTC	CASSSGTSTSEQFF
-	TRBD2	TRBV19	TRBJ2-1	TGTGCCAGTGGGACTAGCGGCAATGAGCAGTTCTTC	CASGTSGNEQFF
-	-	TRBV18	TRBJ2-1	TGTGCCAGCTCACTTGCGGGCCCTAGTAACAATGAGCAGTTCTTC	CASSLAGPSNNEQFF
-	-	TRBV7-2	TRBJ2-7	TGTGCCAGCAGCCAGTACAGGGATCCCTACGAGCAGTACTTC	CASSQYRDPYEQYF
few	-	TRBV9	TRBJ1-5	TGTGCCAGCAGCGTAGTATATCAGCCCCAGCATTTT	CASSVVYQPQHF
-	TRBD1	TRBV7-6	TRBJ1-1	TGTGCCAGCAGCCCTCCAGGGGGTGAGACTTTCTTT	CASSPPGGETFF
-	TRBD2	TRBV6-1	TRBJ2-3	TGTGCCAGCAGCGGGGGGGCCTTCACAGATACGCAGTATTTT	CASSGGAFTDTQYF
-	-	TRBV28	TRBJ1-2	TGTGCCAGCAGTTTATTTGCGGGGACTAACTATGGCTACACCTTC	CASSLFAGTNYGYTF
-	TRBD1	TRBV5-1	TRBJ1-2	TGCGCCAGCAGCTTAGAGGGGGCGTTTAGTGGCTACACCTTC	CASSLEGAFSGYTF
-	TRBD1	TRBV5-1	TRBJ2-3	TGCGCCAGCAGCTCAGCAGGACAGGGGACAGATACGCAGTATTTT	CASSSAGQGTDTQYF
-	-	TRBV15	TRBJ1-2	TGTGCCACCAGCAGAGATACAGGATCACTCTATGGCTACACCTTC	CATSRDTGSLYGYTF
-	-	TRBV5-6	TRBJ1-2	TGTGCCAGCAGCCAATACAGTAACTATGGCTACACCTTC	CASSQYSNYGYTF
-	-	TRBV5-6	TRBJ2-5	TGTGCCAGCAGCTGGAGTGGGGTTCGGGGAGGGGGGAAAGAGACCCAGTACTTC	CASSWSGVRGGGKETQYF
-	-	TRBV28	TRBJ2-3	TGTGCCAGCAGCGGGAGCGGCACAGATACGCAGTATTTT	CASSGSGTDTQYF
-	-	TRBV6-1	TRBJ1-2	TGTGCCAGCAGTGTATCGACTTATTATGGCTACACCTTC	CASSVSTYYGYTF
-	TRBD2	TRBV13	TRBJ2-1	TGTGCCAGCAGCATCCAGTTTCTAGCGGGAGCGTACAATGAGCAGTTCTTC	CASSIQFLAGAYNEQFF
-	TRBD1	TRBV6-1	TRBJ2-7	TGTGCCAGCACCGCTAGGACAGGGGGCAACGAGCAGTACTTC	CASTARTGGNEQYF
-	TRBD1	TRBV10-3	TRBJ1-1	TGTGCCACCCAAGACAGGGACACTGAAGCTTTCTTT	CATQDRDTEAFF
-	-	TRBV5-1	TRBJ1-1	TGCGCCAGCAGCTCTAGGGTCGGGGATGGCACTGAAGCTTTCTTT	CASSSRVGDGTEAFF
-	-	TRBV5-1	TRBJ1-4	TGCGCCAGCAGCCAAACTTCAAACAGGTTTGGTGAAAAACTGTTTTTT	CASSQTSNRFGEKLFF
-	TRBD1	TRBV2	TRBJ2-5	TGTGCCAGCTTCGGGGACAGGGAGAAGACCCAGTACTTC	CASFGDREKTQYF
-	TRBD2	TRBV27	TRBJ2-1	TGTGCCAGCAATCGGAGAACTCCACTAGCGGGGGCTCTCGCTGGGTACAATGAGCAGTTCTTC	CASNRRTPLAGALAGYNEQFF
-	TRBD1	TRBV5-4	TRBJ2-2	TGTGCCAGCAGCTGGACCCCGGGACAGGGGGCCGGGGAGCTGTTTTTT	CASSWTPGQGAGELFF
-	-	TRBV19	TRBJ1-1	TGTGCCAGTTTTGGGGGGGATGGGAGGCGCACCCCGAGGTTCGGTGAAGCTTTCTTT	CASFGGDGRRTPRFGEAFF
-	-	TRBV2	TRBJ2-7	TGTGCCAGCAGTGGCCAGATTTACTACGAGCAGTACTTC	CASSGQIYYEQYF
-	-	TRBV6-5	TRBJ1-5	TGTGCCAGCAGTAGAAAGGTGACAGGTAATCAGCCCCAGCATTTT	CASSRKVTGNQPQHF
-	-	TRBV18	TRBJ1-6	TGTGCCAGCTCATCCGCCGGGACTGCAAATTCACCCCTCCACTTT	CASSSAGTANSPLHF
once	-	TRBV7-9	TRBJ2-7	TGTGCCAGCAGCCCACAGACGTCCTACGAGCAGTACTTC	CASSPQTSYEQYF
-	-	TRBV4-2	TRBJ2-6	TGTGCCAGCAGCACTACCTCTGGGGCCAACGTCCTGACTTTC	CASSTTSGANVLTF
once	-	TRBV6-5	TRBJ2-7	TGTGCCAGCAGCACCGGCCCTAGGATCAAGCAGTACTTC	CASSTGPRIKQYF
once	-	TRBV19	TRBJ2-5	TGTGCCAGCCAAGACAGAGGCTCTCAAGAGACCCAGTACTTC	CASQDRGSQETQYF
-	-	TRBV30	TRBJ1-1	TGTGCCTATTCCAGGGTGAGGACTGAAGCTTTCTTT	CAYSRVRTEAFF
-	TRBD2	TRBV14	TRBJ2-7	TGTGCCAGCAGCACCCGCGGGGGGGCTGGAGAGCAGTACTTC	CASSTRGGAGEQYF
-	-	TRBV12-2	TRBJ1-1	TGTGCAAGTCGCTTTGGGACAGGGGTGAACACTGAAGCTTTCTTT	CASRFGTGVNTEAFF
-	-	TRBV30	TRBJ2-7	TGTGCCTGGAAGCGGGCCTACGAGCAGTACTTC	CAWKRAYEQYF
-	-	TRBV11-1	TRBJ2-7	TGTGCCAGCAGCTTTGGGGCGGGGAATTACGAGCAGTACTTC	CASSFGAGNYEQYF
-	TRBD1	TRBV30	TRBJ2-1	TGTGCCTGGGGGGAACCGGGACAGCTCCAGTTCTTC	CAWGEPGQLQFF
-	-	TRBV5-6	TRBJ2-7	TGTGCCAGCAGCCTGGGCTACAGACCCTCCTACGAGCAGTACTTC	CASSLGYRPSYEQYF
-	TRBD2	TRBV7-2	TRBJ2-5	TGTGCCAGCAGCCGGGGACTAGCGGAAGAGACCCAGTACTTC	CASSRGLAEETQYF
-	-	TRBV6-6	TRBJ1-2	TGTGCCAGCAATAGCGGGACCGGGCGCTACACCTTC	CASNSGTGRYTF
-	TRBD1	TRBV5-1	TRBJ2-7	TGCGCCAGCAGCTTACAGGGGTCCGAAAACGAGCAGTACTTC	CASSLQGSENEQYF
-	TRBD2	TRBV11-2	TRBJ2-1	TGTGCCAGCCGGATAGCGGGGACCAATGAGCAGTTCTTC	CASRIAGTNEQFF
-	TRBD2	TRBV4-1	TRBJ2-2	TGCGCCAGCAGCCACGACAGTAGCGGGGGGAACACCGGGGAGCTGTTTTTT	CASSHDSSGGNTGELFF
-	-	TRBV6-1	TRBJ2-3	TGTGCCAGCAGTGAGAACAGGGTGGCAGATACGCAGTATTTT	CASSENRVADTQYF
once	TRBD1	TRBV19	TRBJ2-5	TGTGCCAGTAGTGGGTACAGGGGGCACGAGACCCAGTACTTC	CASSGYRGHETQYF
-	-	TRBV19	TRBJ2-1	TGTGCCAGTAGTAGAATGGACTACGGGAATGAGCAGTTCTTC	CASSRMDYGNEQFF
-	TRBD1	TRBV11-2	TRBJ2-2	TGTGCCAGCAGCAAATATCAGGGGGCAAGCGGGGAGCTGTTTTTT	CASSKYQGASGELFF
-	TRBD2	TRBV6-1	TRBJ2-1	TGTGCCAGCAGTGAATACTACTACCCCCAGGCGGGAGGGTATTACAATGAGCAGTTCTTC	CASSEYYYPQAGGYYNEQFF
-	TRBD2	TRBV30	TRBJ2-3	TGTGCCTGGAGTAGAGCGGGGGGTACAGATACGCAGTATTTT	CAWSRAGGTDTQYF
few	-	TRBV10-1	TRBJ1-2	TGCGCCAGCTCTACCGGGACACGACCCTGCTATGGCTACACCTTC	CASSTGTRPCYGYTF
-	-	TRBV27	TRBJ2-4	TGTGCCAGCAGTCGACAGCTACAACTAGCCAAAAACATTCAGTACTTC	CASSRQLQLAKNIQYF
-	-	TRBV6-1	TRBJ1-1	TGTGCCAGCAGTCGACTGGGGACAAGGGGCACTGAAGCTTTCTTT	CASSRLGTRGTEAFF
-	-	TRBV6-5	TRBJ2-1	TGTGCCAGCAGTTACACATACGAGCAGTTCTTC	CASSYTYEQFF
-	-	TRBV6-1	TRBJ2-7	TGTGCCAGCAGTGAAAATAGGGGCGAGCAGTACTTC	CASSENRGEQYF
-	-	TRBV2	TRBJ2-1	TGTGCCAGCAGTGAAGTCATCTACAATGAGCAGTTCTTC	CASSEVIYNEQFF
-	-	TRBV7-2	TRBJ1-2	TGTGCCAGCAGCGGGGGGGGCAGGGTAAACCGCTACACCTTC	CASSGGGRVNRYTF